These 30 T cell receptor beta chains originate from one sample sequenced in a study of human T cells and chemical hapten exposure. One entry per CDR3 protein, called by TCRdb with MiXCR from the RACE reads. The sample holds 95,000 to 150,000 distinct CDR3 sequences; approximately 10% are singletons and the top ten take around 2.2%. Time point noted: patch test 3, about 24 weeks after DPC sensitization. Treatment specified: therapeutic diphenylcyclopropenone sensitization with weekly scalp DPC. This sample comprised whole blood, obtained in connection with sensitization to the hapten diphenylcyclopropenone (DPC). These receptors were taken from a woman in her 50s with alopecia areata. Some clones in this sample may be carry-over from other donors' samples.

V and J are TRBV27 and TRBJ1-5; no clear D. V shed 5 bases and J shed 3 bases, with 11 bases lying between them. The CDR3 loop spans 14 amino acids. CDR1 MNHEY and CDR2 SMNVEV come from the germline V gene (reference sequence). In DNA form, the CDR3 reads TGTGCCAGCAGTCTCGACGGCTCCAATCAGCCCCAGCATTTT. This gives the protein CASSLDGSNQPQHF.

This clonotype turned up a few times. This chain connects TRBV9 to TRBJ2-3; D unresolved. This CDR3 spans 14 amino acids. Between the trimmed V and J ends, which lost 3 bases and 2 bases, there was a span of 10 bases. CDR1 is SGDLS and CDR2 is YYNGEE in the germline V gene. CDR3 loop: CASSGAGPTDTQYF. The CDR3 DNA is TGTGCCAGCAGCGGGGCAGGCCCCACAGATACGCAGTATTTT.

This clonotype was counted a few times. V is TRBV6-6 and J is TRBJ1-2, with D tentatively TRBD1 (5 bases). The CDR3 covers 14 residues. The germline V gene encodes CDR1 MNHNY and CDR2 SVGAGI (reference sequence). V lost 5 bases and J lost 2, with 12 bases in between. This CDR3 is CASSLSGRNYGYTF. DNA of the CDR3: TGTGCCAGCAGTCTTTCAGGGCGAAACTATGGCTACACCTTC.

This clonotype was found a few times. The chain recombines TRBV7-6 with TRBJ1-1; D uncertain. Trimming took off 0 bases at V and 7 bases at J, with 18 bases between the two ends. Germline-derived CDR1 and CDR2 are SGHVS and FNYEAQ. The CDR3 length is 16 residues. The CDR3 coding sequence is TGTGCCAGCAGCTTAGCAACTAGGGTAAGGGCCGGTGAAGCTTTCTTT. Amino acids: CASSLATRVRAGEAFF.

The chain links TRBV9 to TRBJ1-4; D might be TRBD1 (6 bases). From germline, CDR1 is SGDLS and CDR2 YYNGEE. This CDR3 is 15 amino acids long. The V and J ends lost 4 bases and 6 bases respectively, with 16 bases between them. The CDR3 region is CASSSGAFTDEKLFF. CDR3 nucleotide sequence: TGTGCCAGCAGCTCAGGGGCATTCACGGATGAAAAACTGTTTTTT.

There are a few counts of this clonotype. This chain joins TRBV27 and TRBJ1-2; D is uncertain. The CDR3 loop spans 14 amino acids. CDR1 MNHEY and CDR2 SMNVEV come from the germline V gene (reference sequence). Trimming removed 2 bases at V and 2 bases at J, with 9 bases between. The CDR3 sequence is CASSLTRSNYGYTF. The CDR3 DNA reads as TGTGCCAGCAGTTTAACGAGGTCAAACTATGGCTACACCTTC.

The CDR3 is CASSVRGHAARTEAFF. In DNA, the CDR3 is TGCGCCAGCAGCGTCAGGGGGCATGCAGCTCGGACTGAAGCTTTCTTT. The chain has TRBV5-1 and TRBJ1-1, with TRBD1 matching over 8 bases. Losses at the gene ends were 4 bases for V and 5 bases for J; bases not matched to a gene: 13. From germline, CDR1 is SGHRS and CDR2 YFSETQ. CDR3 length: 16 residues.

The rearrangement joins TRBV12-3 or TRBV12-4 to TRBJ1-1; 7 bases fit TRBD1. The CDR3 has 13 residues. Trimming removed 4 bases from V and 9 bases from J; junction bases left unmatched: 8. CDR3: CASSSAGGVKAFF. DNA for the CDR3: TGTGCCAGCAGTTCGGCAGGGGGAGTGAAAGCTTTCTTT.

The genes are TRBV5-1 and TRBJ1-1; D possibly corresponds to TRBD1 (5 bases). Trimming left V 4 bases short and J 1 base short, with 14 bases between. Germline V gene lookup returns CDR1 SGHRS and CDR2 YFSETQ. The CDR3 runs to 15 residues. CDR3 DNA: TGCGCCAGCAGCGGGAACAGGTCAGCGAACACTGAAGCTTTCTTT. Translation gives CASSGNRSANTEAFF.

This clonotype was seen more than once but under ten times. The chain is built from TRBV28 and TRBJ2-2, with 8 bases aligning to TRBD1. CDR1 is MDHEN, CDR2 SYDVKM, per germline. Trimming at V came to 3 bases and at J to 7 bases, leaving 4 bases not matched to a gene. CDR3 length: 14 residues. As DNA, the CDR3 is TGTGCCAGCAGTTTGGACAGGGTAGTCGGGGAGCTGTTTTTT. Protein product: CASSLDRVVGELFF.

This clonotype has a handful of counts. The rearrangement links TRBV27 to TRBJ1-6; no clear D. Germline V gene data show CDR1 as MNHEY and CDR2 as SMNVEV (reference sequence). This CDR3 has 15 amino acids. With 6 bases removed from V and 5 bases from J, the gap between germline ends came to 14 bases. The CDR3 DNA reads TGTGCCAGCAGCCCCTACGATATGGATAATTCACCCCTCCACTTT. Amino acids: CASSPYDMDNSPLHF.

V is TRBV10-3 and J is TRBJ1-2, with D unresolved. Trimming shortened V by 2 bases and J by 2 bases, and 15 bases separated the two germline ends. The CDR3 has 16 residues. Germline CDR1 ENHRY, CDR2 SYGVKD. The CDR3 DNA reads as TGTGCCATCAGTGAGCCGGGCGGGCAGGCCAACTATGGCTACACCTTC. The encoded protein is CAISEPGGQANYGYTF.

Only a few counts were recorded for this clonotype. This sequence joins TRBV9 and TRBJ2-1, with D perhaps TRBD2 (6 bases). The CDR3 contains 17 residues. Germline CDR1 reads SGDLS; CDR2 reads YYNGEE. The germline V and J ends were trimmed by 3 bases and 0 bases, with 16 bases remaining between them. CDR3 residues: CASSGRLRGSSYNEQFF. The CDR3, as DNA: TGTGCCAGCAGCGGAAGGTTGCGGGGTAGCTCCTACAATGAGCAGTTCTTC.

In its sample, this clonotype was seen a few times. V is TRBV15 and J is TRBJ1-1; 7 bases map to TRBD1. Germline V gives CDR1 LNHNV, CDR2 YYDKDF (reference sequence). This CDR3 spans 14 amino acids. V lost 3 bases to trimming and J lost 4 bases; unmatched junction nucleotides: 5. For the CDR3, the DNA is TGTGCCACCAGCAGTCTGGACAGGCCCACTGAAGCTTTCTTT. Translating gives CATSSLDRPTEAFF.

V and J are TRBV18 and TRBJ2-1; D uncertain. Trimming pared 3 bases from V and 0 bases from J, leaving 12 bases between. CDR1 and CDR2 from the germline V gene are KGHSH and LQKENI. The CDR3 runs to 16 residues. CDR3 DNA: TGTGCCAGCTCACCTTCTATGGCTAGCTCCTACAATGAGCAGTTCTTC. It is translated as CASSPSMASSYNEQFF.

This clonotype was recorded a few times. The rearrangement links TRBV2 to TRBJ2-1; D unresolved. Trimming cost V 5 bases and J 6 bases, with 8 bases left between them. Germline V CDR1 and CDR2: SNHLY, FYNNEI. The CDR3 covers 12 residues. CDR3 nucleotides: TGTGCCAGCAGTCAAAGAATCAATGAGCAGTTCTTC. Amino acids: CASSQRINEQFF.

This clonotype appeared a few times. The chain uses TRBV3-1 and TRBJ2-1, with no clear D. V gave up 0 bases and J gave up 6 bases, with 9 bases separating them. The CDR3 extends over 14 amino acids. Germline CDR1 reads LGHDT; CDR2 reads YNNKEL (reference sequence). CDR3 DNA sequence: TGTGCCAGCAGCCAAGATGGGCTAGTCAATGAGCAGTTCTTC. Its protein is CASSQDGLVNEQFF.

V and J are TRBV20-1 and TRBJ2-3; 8 bases match TRBD1. The germline V gene encodes CDR1 DFQATT and CDR2 SNEGSKA (reference sequence). The CDR3 runs to 16 residues. Germline trimming cut 0 bases from V and 3 bases from J; bases unmatched to any gene: 8. The CDR3 nucleotides read TGCAGTGCTAGAGATTATCGGACAGGGAAGACAGATACGCAGTATTTT. Its protein is CSARDYRTGKTDTQYF.

As DNA, the CDR3 is TGTGCCAGCAGCTTGACAGGCCGGGGCCCAAACACTGAAGCTTTCTTT. As protein: CASSLTGRGPNTEAFF. The rearrangement uses TRBV5-5 and TRBJ1-1; maybe TRBD1 (5 bases). CDR3 length: 16 amino acids. Germline lookup yields CDR1 SGHKS and CDR2 YYEKEE (reference sequence). V shed 1 base and J shed 2 bases, with 15 bases lying between them. The whole variable domain, remainder taken from reference TRBV5-5 and TRBJ1-1, is DAGVTQSPTHLIKTRGQQVTLRCSPISGHKSVSWYQQVLGQGPQFIFQYYEKEERGRGNFPDRFSARQFPNYSSELNVNALLLGDSALYLCASSLTGRGPNTEAFFGQGTRLTVV.

This rearrangement joins TRBV5-1 to TRBJ2-7, with unresolved D. The germline gives CDR1 SGHRS, CDR2 YFSETQ. The CDR3 runs 14 residues. V shed 4 bases and J shed 0 bases, with 11 bases lying between them. The CDR3 reads CASSPTDSSYEQYF. DNA of the CDR3: TGCGCCAGCAGCCCGACGGATAGCTCCTACGAGCAGTACTTC.

This clonotype was picked up a small number of times. The gene calls are TRBV4-1 and TRBJ2-7; D might be TRBD1 (5 bases). Germline CDR1 reads MGHRA; CDR2 reads YSYEKL. Trimming took off 0 bases at V and 2 bases at J, with 14 bases between the two ends. CDR3 length equals 16 residues. DNA for the CDR3: TGCGCCAGCAGCCAAGATGTATCGTCAGGGACCTACGAGCAGTACTTC. It translates to CASSQDVSSGTYEQYF.

J is TRBJ2-3 and V is TRBV27, with 7 bases lining up with TRBD1. Trimming cost V 5 bases and J 0 bases; bases outside gene matches: 11. The V gene's germline CDR1 is MNHEY and CDR2 SMNVEV (reference sequence). The CDR3 is 17 residues long. The CDR3 DNA reads TGTGCCAGCAGTCCAATAACCGGGACAGCTAGCACAGATACGCAGTATTTT. Translation gives CASSPITGTASTDTQYF.

This clonotype was detected a few times. The rearrangement uses TRBV6-5 and TRBJ1-2; 11 positions agree with TRBD1. Per germline, CDR1 MNHEY and CDR2 SVGAGI. There are 16 residues in the CDR3. The V and J ends lost 2 bases and 6 bases, in that order; junction bases with no gene match: 8. The CDR3 spells CASSYLGQGASDGYTF. In DNA, the CDR3 is TGTGCCAGCAGTTACCTAGGACAGGGGGCGTCTGATGGCTACACCTTC.

This chain connects TRBV27 to TRBJ1-6; 7 nucleotides line up with TRBD1. Germline V gives CDR1 MNHEY, CDR2 SMNVEV (reference sequence). Trimming removed 5 bases from V and 9 bases from J; junction bases left unmatched: 10. The CDR3 spans 15 residues. CDR3 coding DNA: TGTGCCAGCAGTCCGCCCCGACAGGGAACTTCACCCCTCCACTTT. Its translation: CASSPPRQGTSPLHF.

This clonotype was seen many times. CDR3 sequence: CASSYEDYNSPLHF. The DNA of the CDR3 is TGTGCCAGCAGTTACGAAGACTATAATTCACCCCTCCACTTT. V and J are TRBV6-5 and TRBJ1-6, with D hard to call. This CDR3 comprises 14 residues. Trimming cost V 2 bases and J 3 bases, with 5 bases left between them. Germline loops: CDR1 MNHEY, CDR2 SVGAGI.

This clonotype was detected only a few times. V and J are TRBV5-1 and TRBJ1-1; no clear D gene. Trimming stripped 4 bases from V and 1 base from J, with 5 bases between. Germline assignment: CDR1 SGHRS and CDR2 YFSETQ. CDR3 length equals 12 residues. CDR3 DNA sequence: TGCGCCAGCAGCAAGGGGAACACTGAAGCTTTCTTT. It codes for CASSKGNTEAFF.

This clonotype was detected only a few times. This rearrangement joins TRBV27 to TRBJ2-3, with D possibly being TRBD1 (5 bases). The V gene's germline CDR1 is MNHEY and CDR2 SMNVEV (reference sequence). V dropped 3 bases and J dropped 4 bases, with 11 bases sitting between them. The CDR3 is 14 residues long. The CDR3 DNA sequence: TGTGCCAGCAGTTTCATGACAGAGGCAGATACGCAGTATTTT. Its translation: CASSFMTEADTQYF.

Only a few counts were recorded for this clonotype. This CDR3 is CATSREGTGGNTEAFF. The CDR3 region has the DNA TGTGCCACCAGCAGAGAAGGGACAGGGGGGAACACTGAAGCTTTCTTT. This rearrangement joins TRBV15 to TRBJ1-1; TRBD1 aligns across 11 bases. The CDR3 runs to 16 residues. Unmatched junction bases numbered 1, after V lost 0 bases and J lost 1 base. Germline lookup yields CDR1 LNHNV and CDR2 YYDKDF (reference sequence).

The rearrangement uses TRBV12-3 or TRBV12-4 and TRBJ1-6; no clear D gene. The CDR3 is 18 amino acids. V lost 6 bases and J 0 bases, leaving 18 bases between the germline ends. In nucleotides, the CDR3 is TGTGCCAGCAGCTTCTCCAATAGCCCAAGCTCCTATAATTCACCCCTCCACTTT. It yields the protein CASSFSNSPSSYNSPLHF.

In this sample, this clonotype turned up a few times. The chain couples TRBV5-1 to TRBJ1-1; D might be TRBD1 (6 bases). The CDR3 consists of 16 residues. The germline V and J ends were trimmed by 2 bases and 0 bases, with 14 bases remaining between them. CDR1 and CDR2 from the germline V gene are SGHRS and YFSETQ. The CDR3 DNA is TGCGCCAGCAGCTTCTCCCGGACAGATTTGAACACTGAAGCTTTCTTT. Translated, it gives CASSFSRTDLNTEAFF.